This T cell receptor (beta chain) was sequenced during a study of blood T cell repertoires in COVID-19. Looking at the study overall: Acute and convalescent COVID-19 samples came from the United States, Italy and Spain.

The CDR3 is 13 amino acids. The germline V and J ends were trimmed by 3 bases and 8 bases, with 13 bases remaining between them. This clone has only a few counts. Authors' data handling: For nucleated cells, counts were estimated from reference gene primer amplification. This table comes from immunoSEQ multiplex PCR, and its TCRdb copy is limited to in-frame clones, with some not included. That table is the source of V, J and clone size, and D and trimming were worked out from the DNA. Of about 270,000 clones listed, approximately 84% are singletons. Material for sequencing was peripheral blood. The receptor was derived from a human donor with COVID-19, enrolled during active disease. The donor label of this sample is uncertain. This chain uses TRBV12-3 or TRBV12-4 with TRBJ1-2; D possibly corresponds to TRBD1 (5 bases). CDR3 residues: CASSFGGEEGYTF. The DNA of the CDR3 is TGTGCCAGCAGTTTTGGGGGGGAGGAAGGCTACACCTTC.